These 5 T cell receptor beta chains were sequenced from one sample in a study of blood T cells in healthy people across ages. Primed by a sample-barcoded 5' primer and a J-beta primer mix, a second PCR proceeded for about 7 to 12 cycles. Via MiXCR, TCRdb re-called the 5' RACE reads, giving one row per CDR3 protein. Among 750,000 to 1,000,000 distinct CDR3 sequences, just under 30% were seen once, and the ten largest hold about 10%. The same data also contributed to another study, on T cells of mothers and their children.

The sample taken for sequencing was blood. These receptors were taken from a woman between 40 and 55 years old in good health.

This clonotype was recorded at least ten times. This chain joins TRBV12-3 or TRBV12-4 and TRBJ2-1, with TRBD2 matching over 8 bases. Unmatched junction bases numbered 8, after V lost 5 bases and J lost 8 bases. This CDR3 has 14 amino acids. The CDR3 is CASSPATSADEQFF. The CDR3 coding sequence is TGTGCCAGCAGTCCGGCGACTAGCGCCGATGAGCAGTTCTTC.

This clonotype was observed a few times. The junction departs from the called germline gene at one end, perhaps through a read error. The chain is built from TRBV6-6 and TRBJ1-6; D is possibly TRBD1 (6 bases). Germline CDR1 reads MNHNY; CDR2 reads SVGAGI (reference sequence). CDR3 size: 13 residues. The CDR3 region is CVSRQVFNSPLHF. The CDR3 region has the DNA TGTGTCAGCAGACAGGTTTTTAATTCACCCCTCCACTTT.

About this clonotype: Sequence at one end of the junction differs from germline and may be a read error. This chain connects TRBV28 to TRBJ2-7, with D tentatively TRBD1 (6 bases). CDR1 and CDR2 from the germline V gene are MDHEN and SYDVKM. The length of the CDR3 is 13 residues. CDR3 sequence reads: CDSSLPRGYEQYF. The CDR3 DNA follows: TGTGACAGCAGTCTCCCCAGGGGCTACGAGCAGTACTTC.

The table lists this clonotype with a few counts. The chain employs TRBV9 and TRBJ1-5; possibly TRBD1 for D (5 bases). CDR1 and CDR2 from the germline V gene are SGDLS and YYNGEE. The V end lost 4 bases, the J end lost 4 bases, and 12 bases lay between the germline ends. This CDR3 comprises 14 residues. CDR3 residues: CASSPTVSNQPQHF. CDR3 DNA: TGTGCCAGCAGCCCGACAGTTAGTAATCAGCCCCAGCATTTT. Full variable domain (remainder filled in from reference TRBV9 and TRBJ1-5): DSGVTQTPKHLITATGQRVTLRCSPRSGDLSVYWYQQSLDQGLQFLIQYYNGEERAKGNILERFSAQQFPDLHSELNLSSLELGDSALYFCASSPTVSNQPQHFGDGTRLSIL.

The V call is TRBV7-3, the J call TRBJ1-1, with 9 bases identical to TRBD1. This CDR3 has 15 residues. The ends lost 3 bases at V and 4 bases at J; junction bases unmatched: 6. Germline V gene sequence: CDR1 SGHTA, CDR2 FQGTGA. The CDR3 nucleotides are TGTGCCAGCAGCTTTACAGGGGGCTCTAGCACTGAAGCTTTCTTT. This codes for CASSFTGGSSTEAFF.